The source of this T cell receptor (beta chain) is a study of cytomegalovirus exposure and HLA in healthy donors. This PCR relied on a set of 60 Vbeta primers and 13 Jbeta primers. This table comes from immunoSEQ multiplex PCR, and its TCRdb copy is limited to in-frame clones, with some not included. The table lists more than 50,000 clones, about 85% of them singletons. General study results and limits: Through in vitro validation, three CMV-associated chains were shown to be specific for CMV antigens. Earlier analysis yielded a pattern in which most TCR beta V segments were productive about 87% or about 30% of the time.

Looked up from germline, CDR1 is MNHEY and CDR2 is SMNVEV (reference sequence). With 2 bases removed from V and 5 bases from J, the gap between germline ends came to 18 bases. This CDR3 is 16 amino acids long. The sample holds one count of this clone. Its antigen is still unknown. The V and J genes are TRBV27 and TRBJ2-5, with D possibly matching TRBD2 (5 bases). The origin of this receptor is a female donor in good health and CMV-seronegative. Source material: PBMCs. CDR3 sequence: CASSLSSSRLRETQYF. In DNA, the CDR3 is TGTGCCAGCAGTTTAAGCTCTAGCCGCCTGCGGGAGACCCAGTACTTC.